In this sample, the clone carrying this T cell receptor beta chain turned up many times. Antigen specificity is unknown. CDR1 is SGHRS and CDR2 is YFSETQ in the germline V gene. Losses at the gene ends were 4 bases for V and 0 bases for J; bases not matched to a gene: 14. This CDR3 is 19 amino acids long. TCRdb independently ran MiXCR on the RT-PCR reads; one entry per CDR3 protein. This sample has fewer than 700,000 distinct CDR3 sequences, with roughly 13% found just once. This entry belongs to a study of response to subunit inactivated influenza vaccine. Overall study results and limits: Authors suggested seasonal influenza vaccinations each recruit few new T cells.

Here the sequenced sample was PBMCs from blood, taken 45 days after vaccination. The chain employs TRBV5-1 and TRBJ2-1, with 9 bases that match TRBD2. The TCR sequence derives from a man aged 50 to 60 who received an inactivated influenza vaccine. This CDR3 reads CASSALVYSGGNSYNEQFF. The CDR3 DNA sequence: TGCGCCAGCAGCGCACTTGTTTATAGCGGGGGAAACTCCTACAATGAGCAGTTCTTC.